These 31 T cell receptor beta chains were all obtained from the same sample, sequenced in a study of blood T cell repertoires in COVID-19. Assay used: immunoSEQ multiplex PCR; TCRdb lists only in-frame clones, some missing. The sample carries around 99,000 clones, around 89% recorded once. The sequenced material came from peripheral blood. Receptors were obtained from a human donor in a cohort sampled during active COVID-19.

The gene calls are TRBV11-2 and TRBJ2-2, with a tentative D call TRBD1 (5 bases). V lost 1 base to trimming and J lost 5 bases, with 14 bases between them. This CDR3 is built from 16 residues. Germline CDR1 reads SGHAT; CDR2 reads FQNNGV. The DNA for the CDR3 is TGTGCCAGCAGCTTAGTTGACTTAGGGGTGACCGGGGAGCTGTTTTTT. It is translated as CASSLVDLGVTGELFF.

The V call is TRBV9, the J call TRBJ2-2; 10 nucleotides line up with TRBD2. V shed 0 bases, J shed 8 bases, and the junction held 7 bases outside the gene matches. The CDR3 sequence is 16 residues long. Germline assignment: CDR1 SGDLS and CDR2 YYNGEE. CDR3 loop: CASSVGPSGRSGELFF. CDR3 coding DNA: TGTGCCAGCAGCGTAGGCCCTAGCGGGAGATCTGGGGAGCTGTTTTTT.

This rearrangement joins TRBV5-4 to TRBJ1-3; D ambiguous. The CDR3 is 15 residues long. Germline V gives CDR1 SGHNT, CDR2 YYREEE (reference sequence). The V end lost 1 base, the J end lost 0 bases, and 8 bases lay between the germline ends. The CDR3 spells CASSLRGNSGNTIYF. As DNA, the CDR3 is TGTGCCAGCAGCTTGCGCGGAAACTCTGGAAACACCATATATTTT. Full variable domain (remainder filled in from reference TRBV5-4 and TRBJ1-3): ETGVTQSPTHLIKTRGQQVTLRCSSQSGHNTVSWYQQALGQGPQFIFQYYREEENGRGNFPPRFSGLQFPNYSSELNVNALELDDSALYLCASSLRGNSGNTIYFGEGSWLTVV.

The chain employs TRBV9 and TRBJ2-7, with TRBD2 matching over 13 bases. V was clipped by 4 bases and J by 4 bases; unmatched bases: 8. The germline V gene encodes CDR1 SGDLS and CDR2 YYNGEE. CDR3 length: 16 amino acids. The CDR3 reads CASSPRLAGGGYEQYF. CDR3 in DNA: TGTGCCAGCAGCCCCAGACTAGCGGGAGGAGGGTACGAGCAGTACTTC.

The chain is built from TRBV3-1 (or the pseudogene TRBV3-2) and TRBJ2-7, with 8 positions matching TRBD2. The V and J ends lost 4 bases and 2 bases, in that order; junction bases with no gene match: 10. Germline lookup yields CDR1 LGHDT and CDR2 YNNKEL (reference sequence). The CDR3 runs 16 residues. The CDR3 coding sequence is TGTGCCAGCAGCCGGGCGAGAGCGGGAGTCCCCTACGAGCAGTACTTC. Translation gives CASSRARAGVPYEQYF.

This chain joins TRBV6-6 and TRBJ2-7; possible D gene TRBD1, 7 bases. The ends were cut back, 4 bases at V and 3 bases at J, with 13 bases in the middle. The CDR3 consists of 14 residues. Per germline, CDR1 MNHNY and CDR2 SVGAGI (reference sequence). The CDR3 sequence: CASSSQGGNYEQYF. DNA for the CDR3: TGTGCCAGCAGTTCTCAGGGGGGAAACTACGAGCAGTACTTC.

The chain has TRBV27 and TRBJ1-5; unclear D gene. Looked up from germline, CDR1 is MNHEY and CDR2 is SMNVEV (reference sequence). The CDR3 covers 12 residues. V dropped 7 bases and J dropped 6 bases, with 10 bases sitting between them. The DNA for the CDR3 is TGTGCCAGCATGGGAGTTAGTCAGCCCCAGCATTTT. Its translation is CASMGVSQPQHF.

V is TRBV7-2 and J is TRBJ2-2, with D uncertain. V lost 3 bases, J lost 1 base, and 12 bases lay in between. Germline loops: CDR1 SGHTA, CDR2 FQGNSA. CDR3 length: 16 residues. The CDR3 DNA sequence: TGTGCCAGCAGCTTCGTAAGGCCTAGGAACACCGGGGAGCTGTTTTTT. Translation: CASSFVRPRNTGELFF.

CDR3 sequence (DNA): TGTGCCATCAGTGAGTCCCCTAGCGGGAGTGCAGAGCAGTTCTTC. Residues: CAISESPSGSAEQFF. The V call is TRBV10-3, the J call TRBJ2-1; TRBD2 agrees at 10 bases. The CDR3 length is 15 residues. Germline CDR1 is ENHRY and CDR2 is SYGVKD. Trimming at V came to 0 bases and at J to 10 bases, leaving 6 bases not matched to a gene.

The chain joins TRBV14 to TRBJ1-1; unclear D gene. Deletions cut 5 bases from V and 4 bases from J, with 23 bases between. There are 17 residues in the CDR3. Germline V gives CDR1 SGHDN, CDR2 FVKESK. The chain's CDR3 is CASSKYDGRLHRTEAFF. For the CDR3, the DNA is TGTGCCAGCAGCAAATACGATGGGAGGCTACATCGCACTGAAGCTTTCTTT.

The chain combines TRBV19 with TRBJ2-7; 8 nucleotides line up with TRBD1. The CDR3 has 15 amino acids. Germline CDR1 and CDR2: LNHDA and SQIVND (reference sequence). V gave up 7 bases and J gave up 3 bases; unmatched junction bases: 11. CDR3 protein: CASTPRDRNGYEQYF. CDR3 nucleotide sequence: TGTGCCAGTACCCCCCGGGACAGGAATGGCTACGAGCAGTACTTC.

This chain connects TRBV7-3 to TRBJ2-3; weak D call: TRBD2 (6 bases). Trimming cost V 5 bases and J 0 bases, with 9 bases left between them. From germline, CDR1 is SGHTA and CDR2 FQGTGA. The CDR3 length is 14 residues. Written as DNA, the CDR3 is TGTGCCAGCAGCCCTGGGGGGAGCACAGATACGCAGTATTTT. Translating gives CASSPGGSTDTQYF.

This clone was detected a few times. CDR3 amino acids: CAISERGFMNTEAFF. The CDR3 DNA follows: TGTGCCATCAGTGAAAGAGGTTTTATGAACACTGAAGCTTTCTTT. The chain combines TRBV10-3 with TRBJ1-1, with D unresolved. CDR3 size: 15 residues. The germline gives CDR1 ENHRY, CDR2 SYGVKD. V lost 3 bases to trimming and J lost 0 bases, with 11 bases between them.

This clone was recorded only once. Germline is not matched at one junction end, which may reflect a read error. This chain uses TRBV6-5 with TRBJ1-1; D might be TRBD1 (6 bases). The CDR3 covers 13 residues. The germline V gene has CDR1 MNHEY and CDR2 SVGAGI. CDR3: CASRYSGGAGAFF. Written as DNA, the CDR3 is TGTGCCAGCAGATACTCGGGGGGGGCCGGAGCTTTCTTT.

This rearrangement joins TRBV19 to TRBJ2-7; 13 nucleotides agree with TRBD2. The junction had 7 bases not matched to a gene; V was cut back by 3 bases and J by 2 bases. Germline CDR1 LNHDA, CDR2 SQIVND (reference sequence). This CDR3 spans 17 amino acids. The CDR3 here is CASSIRLAGGLAYEQYF. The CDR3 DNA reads TGTGCCAGTAGTATCCGACTAGCGGGGGGCCTTGCCTACGAGCAGTACTTC.

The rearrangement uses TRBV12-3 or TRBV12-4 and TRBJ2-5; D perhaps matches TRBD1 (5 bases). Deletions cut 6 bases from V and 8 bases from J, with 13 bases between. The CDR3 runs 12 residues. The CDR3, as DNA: TGTGCCAGCAGGGGGCCCATCCATACCCAGTACTTC. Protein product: CASRGPIHTQYF.

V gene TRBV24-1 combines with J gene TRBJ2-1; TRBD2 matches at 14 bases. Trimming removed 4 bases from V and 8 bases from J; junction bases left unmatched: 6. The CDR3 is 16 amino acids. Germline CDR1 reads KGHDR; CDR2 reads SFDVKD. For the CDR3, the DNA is TGTGCCACCAGTGACTCGGGACTAGCGGGGGTCGATGAGCAGTTCTTC. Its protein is CATSDSGLAGVDEQFF.

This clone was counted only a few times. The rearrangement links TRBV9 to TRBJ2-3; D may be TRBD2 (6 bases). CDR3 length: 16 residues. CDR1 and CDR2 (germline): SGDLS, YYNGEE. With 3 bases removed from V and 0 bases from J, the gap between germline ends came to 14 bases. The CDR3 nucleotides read TGTGCCAGCAGCGCCTATGGGACTGAAAGCACAGATACGCAGTATTTT. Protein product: CASSAYGTESTDTQYF.

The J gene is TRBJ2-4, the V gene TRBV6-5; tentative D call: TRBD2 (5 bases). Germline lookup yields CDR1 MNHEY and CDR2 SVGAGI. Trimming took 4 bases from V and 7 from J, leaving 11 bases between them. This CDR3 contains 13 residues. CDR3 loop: CASSSGIWNIQYF. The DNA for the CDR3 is TGTGCCAGCAGTTCCGGGATATGGAACATTCAGTACTTC.

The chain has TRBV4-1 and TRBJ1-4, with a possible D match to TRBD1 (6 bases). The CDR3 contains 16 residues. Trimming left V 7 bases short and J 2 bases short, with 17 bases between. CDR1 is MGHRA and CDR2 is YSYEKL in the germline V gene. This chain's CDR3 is CASKVGRGSTNEKLFF. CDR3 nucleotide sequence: TGCGCCAGCAAGGTCGGCAGGGGTAGCACTAATGAAAAACTGTTTTTT.

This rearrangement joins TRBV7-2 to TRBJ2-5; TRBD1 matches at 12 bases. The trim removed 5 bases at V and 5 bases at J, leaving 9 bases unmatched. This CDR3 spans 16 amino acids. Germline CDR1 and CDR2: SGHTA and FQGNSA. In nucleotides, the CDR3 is TGTGCCAGCAGCCCAGCGGGACAGGGGGCCGGGGAGACCCAGTACTTC. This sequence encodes CASSPAGQGAGETQYF.

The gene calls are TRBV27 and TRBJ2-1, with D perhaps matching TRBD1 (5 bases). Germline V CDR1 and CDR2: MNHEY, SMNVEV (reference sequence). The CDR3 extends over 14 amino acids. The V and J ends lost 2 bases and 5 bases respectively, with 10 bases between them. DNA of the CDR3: TGTGCCAGCAGTTTAGGTAAGGGGAACAATGAGCAGTTCTTC. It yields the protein CASSLGKGNNEQFF.

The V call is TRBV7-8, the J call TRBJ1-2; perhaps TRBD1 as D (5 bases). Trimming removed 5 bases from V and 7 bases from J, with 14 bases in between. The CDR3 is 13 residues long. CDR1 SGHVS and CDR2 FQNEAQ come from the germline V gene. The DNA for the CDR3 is TGTGCCAGCAGCAAGTCCGGGGGGTTTGGCTACACCTTC. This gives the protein CASSKSGGFGYTF.

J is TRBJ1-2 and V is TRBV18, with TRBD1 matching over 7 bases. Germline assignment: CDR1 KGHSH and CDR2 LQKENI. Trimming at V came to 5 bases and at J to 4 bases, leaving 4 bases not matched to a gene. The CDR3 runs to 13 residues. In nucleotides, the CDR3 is TGTGCCAGCTCAGCCACAGGGGCCTATGGCTACACCTTC. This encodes CASSATGAYGYTF.

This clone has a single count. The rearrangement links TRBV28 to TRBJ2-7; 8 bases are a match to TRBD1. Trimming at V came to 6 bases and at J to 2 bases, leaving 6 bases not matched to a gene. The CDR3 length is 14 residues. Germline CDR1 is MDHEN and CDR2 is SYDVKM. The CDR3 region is CASREGQVPYEQYF. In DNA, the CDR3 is TGTGCCAGCAGAGAGGGACAGGTACCCTACGAGCAGTACTTC.

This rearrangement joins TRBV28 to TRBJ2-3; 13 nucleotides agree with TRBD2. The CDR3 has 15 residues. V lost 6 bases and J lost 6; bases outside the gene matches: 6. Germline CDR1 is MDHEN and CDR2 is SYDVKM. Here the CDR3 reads CASSRLAGGLDTQYF. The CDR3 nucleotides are TGTGCCAGCAGCAGACTAGCGGGAGGACTGGATACGCAGTATTTT.

Here the CDR3 DNA reads TGTGCCAGTAGTATTCGGGTGTCGGCTAGCGAGGTTGGGGAGCAGTACTTC. This translates into CASSIRVSASEVGEQYF. The rearrangement joins TRBV19 to TRBJ2-7, with D possibly matching TRBD2 (6 bases). CDR3 length equals 17 residues. Between the trimmed V and J ends, which lost 3 bases and 7 bases, there was a span of 25 bases. The germline CDR1 and CDR2 sequences are LNHDA and SQIVND (reference sequence).

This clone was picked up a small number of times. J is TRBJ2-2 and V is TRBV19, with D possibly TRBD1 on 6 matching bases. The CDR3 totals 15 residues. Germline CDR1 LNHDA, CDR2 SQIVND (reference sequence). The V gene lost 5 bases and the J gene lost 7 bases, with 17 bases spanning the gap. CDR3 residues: CASSGDRSRGGELFF. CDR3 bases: TGTGCCAGTAGTGGAGACAGGTCAAGGGGCGGGGAGCTGTTTTTT.

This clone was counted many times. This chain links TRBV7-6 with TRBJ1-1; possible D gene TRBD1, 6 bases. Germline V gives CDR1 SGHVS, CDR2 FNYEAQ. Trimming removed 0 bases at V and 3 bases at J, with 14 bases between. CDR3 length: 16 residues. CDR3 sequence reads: CASSLAGGGAHTEAFF. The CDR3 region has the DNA TGTGCCAGCAGCTTAGCGGGCGGGGGGGCGCACACTGAAGCTTTCTTT.

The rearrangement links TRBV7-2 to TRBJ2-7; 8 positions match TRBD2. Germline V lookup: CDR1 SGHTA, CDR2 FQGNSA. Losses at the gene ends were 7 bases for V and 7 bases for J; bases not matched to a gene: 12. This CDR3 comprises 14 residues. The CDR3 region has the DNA TGTGCCAGCACCGCCCTAGCGGGCCCCCGGGAGCAGTACTTC. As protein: CASTALAGPREQYF.

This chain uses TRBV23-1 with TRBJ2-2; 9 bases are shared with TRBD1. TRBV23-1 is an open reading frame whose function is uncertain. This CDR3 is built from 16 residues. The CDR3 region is CAIKVKGTGLTGELFF. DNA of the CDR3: TGCGCAATCAAAGTAAAAGGGACAGGGCTCACCGGGGAGCTGTTTTTT.